Following are 20 T cell receptor beta chains from one sample sequenced in a study of early T cells in non-severe SARS-CoV-2 infection. Each CDR3 protein gets one entry after TCRdb re-called the 5' RACE reads with MiXCR. Of 45,000 to 70,000 distinct CDR3 sequences listed, around 7.7% are singletons. Here the sequenced sample was whole blood, taken at baseline. These TCRs come from an adult who was a healthcare worker with PCR-confirmed SARS-CoV-2 infection or an uninfected control (not recorded which).

This rearrangement joins TRBV2 to TRBJ2-2, with D perhaps being TRBD1 or TRBD2 (6 bases each). Looked up from germline, CDR1 is SNHLY and CDR2 is FYNNEI. This CDR3 contains 15 residues. The V end was cut by 6 bases, the J end by 0 bases, with 11 bases between. CDR3 DNA sequence: TGTGCCAGCAGATGGGGGGCCTCGAACACCGGGGAGCTGTTTTTT. This codes for CASRWGASNTGELFF.

In this sample, this clonotype turned up many times. At one boundary the junction diverges from the germline segment, which might be a read error. This chain connects TRBV18 to TRBJ2-1; the D call may be TRBD1 or TRBD2 (5 bases each). This CDR3 contains 15 residues. Germline V gene data show CDR1 as KGHSH and CDR2 as LQKENI. The CDR3 is CASSAQGDSSNEQFF. The CDR3 nucleotides read TGTGCCAGCTCAGCCCAGGGAGATTCCTCCAATGAGCAGTTCTTC.

The rearrangement joins TRBV12-3 or TRBV12-4 to TRBJ1-2, with D maybe TRBD1 (6 bases). The V end lost 6 bases, the J end lost 4 bases, and 12 bases lay between the germline ends. The CDR3 is 13 amino acids. The CDR3 region has the DNA TGTGCCAGCAGCATTGACAGGAGCTATGGCTACACCTTC. It is translated as CASSIDRSYGYTF.

This clonotype was counted ten times or more. This chain links TRBV7-9 with TRBJ2-7, with D possibly being TRBD2 (7 bases). V was pared by 4 bases and J by 4 bases, with 14 bases between. The germline CDR1 and CDR2 sequences are SEHNR and FQNEAQ (reference sequence). The CDR3 covers 14 residues. The CDR3 DNA sequence: TGTGCCAGCAGCTCAGGGGACTACCCTTACGAGCAGTACTTC. This codes for CASSSGDYPYEQYF.

This clonotype has ten or more counts. V usage is TRBV12-3 or TRBV12-4 and J usage is TRBJ1-6; no firm D call. The germline V and J ends were trimmed by 6 bases and 2 bases, with 20 bases remaining between them. The CDR3 has 18 residues. The CDR3 sequence is CASSPFLSEDAYNSPLHF. CDR3 coding DNA: TGTGCCAGCAGCCCTTTTCTTTCCGAGGATGCCTATAATTCACCCCTCCACTTT.

This clonotype has more than one count but fewer than ten. The chain recombines TRBV6-2 or TRBV6-3 with TRBJ1-1, with 8 bases fitting TRBD1. The V and J ends lost 7 bases and 2 bases, in that order; junction bases with no gene match: 12. The CDR3 consists of 16 residues. Germline assignment: CDR1 MNHEY and CDR2 SVGEGT. CDR3 sequence reads: CASIKSRQGLNTEAFF. The CDR3 nucleotides are TGTGCCAGCATAAAGTCCCGACAGGGGCTTAACACTGAAGCTTTCTTT.

In its sample, this clonotype was seen many times. The chain links TRBV7-9 to TRBJ2-6; the D gene is possibly TRBD2 (7 bases). Germline V gene lookup returns CDR1 SEHNR and CDR2 FQNEAQ (reference sequence). The V gene lost 7 bases and the J gene lost 3 bases, with 19 bases spanning the gap. CDR3 length: 17 residues. The CDR3 is CASTAGAGANGANVLTF. CDR3 DNA: TGTGCCAGCACCGCAGGGGCGGGGGCGAATGGGGCCAACGTCCTGACTTTC.

The chain couples TRBV28 to TRBJ2-3; possible D gene TRBD2, 6 bases. From germline, CDR1 is MDHEN and CDR2 SYDVKM. Trimming removed 6 bases at V and 0 bases at J, with 16 bases between. The length of the CDR3 is 16 residues. CDR3: CASRGLGASSTDTQYF. The CDR3 DNA reads TGTGCCAGCAGGGGACTTGGCGCAAGTAGCACAGATACGCAGTATTTT.

This clonotype was found many times. This chain joins TRBV18 and TRBJ1-1; 7 bases line up with TRBD1. CDR3 length: 14 residues. J gave up 5 bases and V 3 bases, and 6 bases lay outside the gene matches. CDR1 is KGHSH and CDR2 is LQKENI in the germline V gene. This chain's CDR3 is CASSPRQGRTEAFF. The CDR3 coding sequence is TGTGCCAGCTCACCCCGACAGGGTAGGACTGAAGCTTTCTTT.

This clonotype was seen many times. The rearrangement uses TRBV7-6 and TRBJ2-5; TRBD2 aligns across 7 bases. The germline V gene has CDR1 SGHVS and CDR2 FNYEAQ. The CDR3 runs to 14 residues. The CDR3 nucleotides read TGTGCGACCGCGGGAGAACCCAAACAAGAGACCCAGTACTTC. This codes for CATAGEPKQETQYF.

This clonotype was counted ten times or more. The chain employs TRBV15 and TRBJ2-7, with D possibly matching TRBD2 (5 bases). Germline assignment: CDR1 LNHNV and CDR2 YYDKDF (reference sequence). This CDR3 is built from 13 residues. V lost 1 base to trimming and J lost 3 bases, with 7 bases between them. The CDR3 protein is CATSRGENYEQYF. The CDR3 DNA reads as TGTGCCACCAGCAGAGGGGAGAACTACGAGCAGTACTTC. Together with reference TRBV15 and TRBJ2-7, the CDR3 gives the full variable domain: DAMVIQNPRYQVTQFGKPVTLSCSQTLNHNVMYWYQQKSSQAPKLLFHYYDKDFNNEADTPDNFQSRRPNTSFCFLDIRSPGLGDTAMYLCATSRGENYEQYFGPGTRLTVT.

This clonotype was seen ten or more times. This chain links TRBV7-9 with TRBJ2-7, with D perhaps matching TRBD2 (6 bases). The CDR3 extends over 12 amino acids. Trimming took 6 bases from V and 4 from J, leaving 10 bases between them. Germline CDR1 reads SEHNR; CDR2 reads FQNEAQ (reference sequence). The CDR3 sequence: CASRGRGYEQYF. As DNA, the CDR3 is TGTGCCAGCAGGGGGCGGGGTTACGAGCAGTACTTC.

The J gene is TRBJ2-1, the V gene TRBV7-9; TRBD1 matches 7 bases. Germline CDR1 reads SEHNR; CDR2 reads FQNEAQ (reference sequence). The ends lost 7 bases at V and 4 bases at J; junction bases unmatched: 7. The CDR3 extends over 14 amino acids. The CDR3 is CASKRQGLYNEQFF. CDR3 nucleotide sequence: TGTGCCAGCAAAAGACAGGGCTTGTACAATGAGCAGTTCTTC. Together with reference TRBV7-9 and TRBJ2-1, the CDR3 gives the full variable domain: DTGVSQNPRHKITKRGQNVTFRCDPISEHNRLYWYRQTLGQGPEFLTYFQNEAQLEKSRLLSDRFSAERPKGSFSTLEIQRTEQGDSAMYLCASKRQGLYNEQFFGPGTRLTVL.

The V call is TRBV29-1, the J call TRBJ2-7; D perhaps matches TRBD1 (5 bases). The CDR3 extends over 13 amino acids. The V and J ends lost 4 bases and 2 bases respectively, with 12 bases between them. Germline values: CDR1 SQVTM, CDR2 ANQGSEA. CDR3: CSVVHRQTYEQYF. CDR3 coding DNA: TGCAGCGTTGTCCACCGACAGACCTACGAGCAGTACTTC.

The chain employs TRBV2 and TRBJ2-1, with TRBD2 as a possible D gene (5 bases). This CDR3 has 11 residues. CDR1 and CDR2 (germline): SNHLY, FYNNEI. V lost 7 bases and J 11 bases, leaving 12 bases between the germline ends. The CDR3 here is CASISEGQQFF. CDR3 nucleotides: TGTGCCAGCATCTCAGAGGGTCAGCAGTTCTTC.

This clonotype appeared a few times. The V call is TRBV7-9, the J call TRBJ2-7; D possibly matches TRBD1 or TRBD2 (5 bases each). The CDR3 sequence is 16 residues long. V was clipped by 6 bases and J by 6 bases, with 24 bases between them. The V gene's germline CDR1 is SEHNR and CDR2 FQNEAQ (reference sequence). The CDR3 spells CASSLLIAGQGSEQYF. The CDR3 DNA follows: TGTGCCAGCAGTCTCCTAATTGCGGGCCAGGGCAGCGAGCAGTACTTC.

In its sample, this clonotype was seen many times. The rearrangement joins TRBV2 to TRBJ2-7; no firm D call. There are 11 residues in the CDR3. V was clipped by 6 bases and J by 4 bases, with 7 bases between them. CDR1 SNHLY and CDR2 FYNNEI come from the germline V gene. The CDR3 reads CASRSKYEQYF. The CDR3 DNA sequence: TGTGCCAGCAGGTCCAAGTACGAGCAGTACTTC.

This clonotype was observed many times. The gene calls are TRBV27 and TRBJ1-3; D gene ambiguous. V was cut by 8 bases and J by 1 base, with 12 bases left in between. Germline V gene data show CDR1 as MNHEY and CDR2 as SMNVEV (reference sequence). The CDR3 consists of 14 residues. CDR3 loop: CASQQVGSGNTIYF. CDR3 sequence (DNA): TGTGCCAGCCAACAAGTAGGGTCTGGAAACACCATATATTTT.

This clonotype was observed a handful of times. The chain links TRBV7-9 to TRBJ1-5; the D is unclear. CDR1 and CDR2 (germline): SEHNR, FQNEAQ (reference sequence). The CDR3 is 16 residues long. The V gene lost 4 bases and the J gene lost 0 bases, with 13 bases spanning the gap. The DNA of the CDR3 is TGTGCCAGCAGCTCCGCGACGGCTTATAGCAATCAGCCCCAGCATTTT. This gives the protein CASSSATAYSNQPQHF.

This chain links TRBV5-1 with TRBJ1-6; D is possibly TRBD1 (6 bases). V was trimmed by 0 bases and J by 7 bases, leaving 11 bases between them. CDR1 and CDR2 (germline): SGHRS, YFSETQ. The CDR3 loop spans 15 amino acids. CDR3 sequence reads: CASSLVQGGNSPLHF. Written as DNA, the CDR3 is TGCGCCAGCAGCTTGGTACAGGGTGGAAATTCACCCCTCCACTTT.